This passage covers 18 T cell receptor beta chains from one sample sequenced in a study of cytomegalovirus exposure and HLA in healthy donors. PCR primers comprised 60 Vbeta and 13 Jbeta primers. Clones were read by immunoSEQ multiplex PCR, and TCRdb kept only the in-frame ones, dropping some. The table shows approximately 220,000 clones, with about 74% occurring only once. The sequenced sample was PBMCs. These receptors were taken from a woman in her twenties or thirties in good health and CMV-seronegative.

This clone was recorded a few times. This chain uses TRBV7-8 with TRBJ1-1, with D hard to call. Trimming removed 5 bases at V and 6 bases at J, with 16 bases between. Germline V gives CDR1 SGHVS, CDR2 FQNEAQ. The CDR3 extends over 14 amino acids. The CDR3 sequence is CASSAHGELPEAFF. DNA for the CDR3: TGTGCCAGCAGCGCTCACGGTGAACTGCCTGAAGCTTTCTTT.

The chain links TRBV5-5 to TRBJ1-5; 7 bases line up with TRBD1. V dropped 4 bases and J dropped 9; count of bases not matched to a gene: 16. Germline assignment: CDR1 SGHKS and CDR2 YYEKEE (reference sequence). This CDR3 spans 16 amino acids. For the CDR3, the DNA is TGTGCCAGCAGCCATAGCGGGACAGTCTCCATCCGGCCCCAGCATTTT. Amino acids: CASSHSGTVSIRPQHF.

V gene TRBV6-6 combines with J gene TRBJ1-1; D is uncertain. CDR3 length: 12 amino acids. The ends were cut back, 2 bases at V and 10 bases at J, with 11 bases in the middle. Germline-derived CDR1 and CDR2 are MNHNY and SVGAGI (reference sequence). CDR3 region: CASSYPGSAAFF. DNA for the CDR3: TGTGCCAGCAGTTACCCGGGGTCGGCAGCTTTCTTT.

V gene TRBV7-6 combines with J gene TRBJ2-5, with D maybe TRBD2 (6 bases). Germline CDR1 is SGHVS and CDR2 is FNYEAQ. This CDR3 contains 15 residues. The ends were cut back, 1 base at V and 1 base at J, with 10 bases in the middle. The CDR3 loop is CASSLDPGVQETQYF. The CDR3 nucleotides read TGTGCCAGCAGCTTAGACCCGGGGGTCCAAGAGACCCAGTACTTC.

V is TRBV10-2 and J is TRBJ2-3; the match to TRBD1 covers 12 bases. Germline V CDR1 and CDR2: WSHSY, SAAADI. This CDR3 region has 17 residues. V dropped 5 bases and J dropped 4; count of bases not matched to a gene: 10. The CDR3 reads CASSSPPGTGGPDTQYF. DNA of the CDR3: TGCGCCAGCAGTTCTCCCCCAGGGACAGGGGGCCCAGATACGCAGTATTTT.

This chain links TRBV6-6 with TRBJ2-7; maybe TRBD1 (5 bases). Germline loops: CDR1 MNHNY, CDR2 SVGAGI (reference sequence). V shed 2 bases and J shed 4 bases, with 12 bases lying between them. The CDR3 is 14 residues long. The CDR3 coding sequence is TGTGCCAGCAGTTACAAGGGGAAAGTATACGAGCAGTACTTC. The encoded protein is CASSYKGKVYEQYF.

The J gene is TRBJ1-1, the V gene TRBV29-1; TRBD1 is a possible D gene (6 bases). Trimming shortened V by 4 bases and J by 4 bases, and 16 bases separated the two germline ends. The CDR3 is 14 amino acids. The V gene's germline CDR1 is SQVTM and CDR2 ANQGSEA. CDR3 loop: CSVAPTGYLTEAFF. The CDR3 bases are TGCAGCGTTGCCCCAACAGGGTACCTCACTGAAGCTTTCTTT.

This clone was observed a few times. The chain combines TRBV7-9 with TRBJ2-2, with D possibly being TRBD2 (6 bases). V lost 8 bases, J lost 1 base, and 17 bases lay in between. The CDR3 length is 16 residues. Germline values: CDR1 SEHNR, CDR2 FQNEAQ (reference sequence). The CDR3 region is CASRMGRGKNTGELFF. CDR3 bases: TGTGCCAGCCGGATGGGACGGGGGAAGAACACCGGGGAGCTGTTTTTT.

The rearrangement links TRBV25-1 to TRBJ2-5; 7 nucleotides agree with TRBD2. Trimming cost V 3 bases and J 0 bases; bases outside gene matches: 4. The CDR3 is made up of 15 amino acids. The germline V gene has CDR1 MGHDK and CDR2 SYGVNS. CDR3 in DNA: TGTGCCAGCAGTGATGGGGAGGGGTACCAAGAGACCCAGTACTTC. Residues: CASSDGEGYQETQYF.

The gene calls are TRBV29-1 and TRBJ2-7, with 7 nucleotides matching TRBD1. CDR1 SQVTM and CDR2 ANQGSEA come from the germline V gene. This CDR3 has 13 residues. V dropped 6 bases and J dropped 0; count of bases not matched to a gene: 5. The CDR3 loop is CSVSRTGSYEQYF. The CDR3 DNA sequence: TGCAGCGTATCCCGGACAGGCTCCTACGAGCAGTACTTC.

The chain carries TRBV19 and TRBJ1-5; D gene ambiguous. Trimming pared 1 base from V and 3 bases from J, leaving 7 bases between. The CDR3 covers 14 residues. Germline CDR1 reads LNHDA; CDR2 reads SQIVND (reference sequence). This chain's CDR3 is CASSIGTDNQPQHF. Written as DNA, the CDR3 is TGTGCCAGTAGTATAGGAACTGACAATCAGCCCCAGCATTTT.

A few counts support this clone. The V call is TRBV7-9, the J call TRBJ1-4; D may be TRBD1 (6 bases). Germline assignment: CDR1 SEHNR and CDR2 FQNEAQ (reference sequence). V was clipped by 6 bases and J by 7 bases, with 15 bases between them. This CDR3 is built from 14 residues. CDR3: CASRPRGGGEKLFF. CDR3 nucleotides: TGTGCCAGCAGACCCCGGGGGGGCGGTGAAAAACTGTTTTTT.

V gene TRBV27 combines with J gene TRBJ1-2; the D gene is possibly TRBD1 (6 bases). CDR1 is MNHEY, CDR2 SMNVEV, per germline (reference sequence). The CDR3 is 14 residues long. Between the trimmed V and J ends, which lost 5 bases and 4 bases, there was a span of 14 bases. CDR3 in amino acids: CASSEGGWGYGYTF. In DNA form, the CDR3 reads TGTGCCAGCAGTGAAGGGGGTTGGGGCTATGGCTACACCTTC.

This clone is a singleton in its sample. The chain links TRBV11-2 to TRBJ2-3; tentative D call: TRBD2 (5 bases). Trimming removed 1 base at V and 2 bases at J, with 10 bases between. The germline CDR1 and CDR2 sequences are SGHAT and FQNNGV. The CDR3 has 15 residues. This CDR3 reads CASSLAGSITDTQYF. Written as DNA, the CDR3 is TGTGCCAGCAGCTTAGCGGGGAGTATCACAGATACGCAGTATTTT.

This clone was picked up one time. This sequence joins TRBV7-9 and TRBJ1-1; TRBD1 might be the D (5 bases). The V gene lost 5 bases and the J gene lost 4 bases, with 11 bases spanning the gap. The germline V gene encodes CDR1 SEHNR and CDR2 FQNEAQ (reference sequence). The CDR3 runs 13 residues. The CDR3 coding sequence is TGTGCCAGCAGCCCAGGGTACGGCACTGAAGCTTTCTTT. As protein: CASSPGYGTEAFF.

This clone has just one count. The chain uses TRBV7-9 and TRBJ1-5, with no clear D. V was cut by 8 bases and J by 5 bases, with 10 bases left in between. The germline CDR1 and CDR2 sequences are SEHNR and FQNEAQ (reference sequence). This CDR3 has 12 amino acids. DNA for the CDR3: TGTGCCAGCGGCGGGCCGGATCAGCCCCAGCATTTT. It translates to CASGGPDQPQHF.

The chain links TRBV6-4 to TRBJ2-7, with 8 bases identical to TRBD2. The junction had 7 bases not matched to a gene; V was cut back by 4 bases and J by 2 bases. The germline gives CDR1 MRHNA, CDR2 SNTAGT. The length of the CDR3 is 15 residues. DNA of the CDR3: TGTGCCAGCAGTGCCCGAGCGGGAGCCCCCTACGAGCAGTACTTC. It codes for CASSARAGAPYEQYF.

This rearrangement joins TRBV7-9 to TRBJ2-1; the D is unclear. This CDR3 is 13 amino acids long. The V end lost 2 bases, the J end lost 8 bases, and 10 bases lay between the germline ends. Germline values: CDR1 SEHNR, CDR2 FQNEAQ (reference sequence). The CDR3, as DNA: TGTGCCAGCAGCTTAATCCGAGTCCATGAGCAGTTCTTC. Its translation: CASSLIRVHEQFF.